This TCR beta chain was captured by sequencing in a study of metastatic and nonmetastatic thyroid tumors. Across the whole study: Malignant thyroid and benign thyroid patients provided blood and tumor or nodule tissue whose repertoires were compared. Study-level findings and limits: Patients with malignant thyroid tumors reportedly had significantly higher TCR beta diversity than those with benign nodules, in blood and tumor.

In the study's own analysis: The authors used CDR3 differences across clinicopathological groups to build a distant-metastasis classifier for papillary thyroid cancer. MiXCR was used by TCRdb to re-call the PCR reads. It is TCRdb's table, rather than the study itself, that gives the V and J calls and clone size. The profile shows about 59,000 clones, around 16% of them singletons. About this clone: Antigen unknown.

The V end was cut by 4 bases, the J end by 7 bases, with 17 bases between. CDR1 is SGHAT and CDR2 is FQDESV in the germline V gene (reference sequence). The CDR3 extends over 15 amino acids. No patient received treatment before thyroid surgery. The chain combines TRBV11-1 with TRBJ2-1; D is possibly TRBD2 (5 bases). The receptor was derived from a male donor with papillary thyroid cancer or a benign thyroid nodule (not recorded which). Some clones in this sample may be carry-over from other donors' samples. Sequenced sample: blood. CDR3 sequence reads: CASSSICGERNEQFF. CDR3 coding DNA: TGTGCCAGCAGCTCGATCTGTGGGGAGCGGAATGAGCAGTTCTTC.